The 9 T cell receptor beta chains reported below all come from one sample, sequenced in a study of CD8 T cells in Susac syndrome. RNA totalling about 0.45 to 1 ug underwent reverse transcription with random hexamers. Each CDR3 protein is one row after TCRdb ran MiXCR on the immunoSEQ multiplex PCR reads. The table includes approximately 140,000 distinct CDR3 sequences, 85% to 95% detected once. Material for sequencing was CD8+ T cells from PBMCs. The receptors come from a human donor in good health.

The chain carries TRBV19 and TRBJ1-5; no definite D call. CDR1 is LNHDA, CDR2 SQIVND, per germline (reference sequence). This CDR3 is built from 12 residues. Trimming left V 8 bases short and J 1 base short, with 6 bases between. CDR3 coding DNA: TGTGCCAGTCACGGCAGCAATCAGCCCCAGCATTTT. Its protein is CASHGSNQPQHF.

The chain has TRBV5-1 and TRBJ2-7, with a weak D call TRBD1 (5 bases). The CDR3 has 12 amino acids. Germline CDR1 SGHRS, CDR2 YFSETQ. V lost 8 bases and J 2 bases, leaving 11 bases between the germline ends. The chain's CDR3 is CASAQETYEQYF. The CDR3 DNA follows: TGCGCCAGTGCACAGGAGACCTACGAGCAGTACTTC.

The chain joins TRBV12-3 or TRBV12-4 to TRBJ2-2; D gene uncertain. This CDR3 contains 12 residues. Trimming took off 5 bases at V and 7 bases at J, with 8 bases between the two ends. The CDR3 loop reads CASSPEVGELFF. Written as DNA, the CDR3 is TGTGCCAGCAGTCCAGAGGTCGGGGAGCTGTTTTTT.

The chain is built from TRBV3-1 and TRBJ2-1, with TRBD2 matching over 8 bases. This CDR3 region has 15 residues. Germline V gene sequence: CDR1 LGHDT, CDR2 YNNKEL (reference sequence). V gave up 3 bases and J gave up 7 bases; unmatched junction bases: 8. The CDR3 reads CASSHPAGAHNEQFF. CDR3 sequence (DNA): TGTGCCAGCAGCCACCCAGCGGGAGCTCATAATGAGCAGTTCTTC.

This chain connects TRBV29-1 to TRBJ2-5; 7 nucleotides agree with TRBD1. Per germline, CDR1 SQVTM and CDR2 ANQGSEA. The CDR3 loop spans 17 amino acids. With 2 bases clipped from V and 1 base from J, the junction kept 13 bases outside the gene matches. DNA of the CDR3: TGCAGCGTTGAACCCGAGGGGGCGGGTAGGAGCCAAGAGACCCAGTACTTC. Protein: CSVEPEGAGRSQETQYF.

J is TRBJ2-3 and V is TRBV15; 7 bases line up with TRBD2. The CDR3 consists of 14 residues. Germline CDR1 LNHNV, CDR2 YYDKDF (reference sequence). The trim removed 4 bases at V and 4 bases at J, leaving 5 bases unmatched. CDR3 residues: CATSKEAGADTQYF. CDR3 DNA: TGTGCCACCAGCAAGGAGGCGGGAGCAGATACGCAGTATTTT.

Written as DNA, the CDR3 is TGTGCCAGCAGCCAATTGGGTGAGCAGTTCTTC. It is translated as CASSQLGEQFF. V gene TRBV16 combines with J gene TRBJ2-1; no definite D call. V was shortened by 1 base and J by 9 bases, with 4 bases between the two germline ends. The CDR3 length is 11 residues. In germline, CDR1 is KGHSY, CDR2 FQNENV.

This clonotype came up once. J is TRBJ2-7 and V is TRBV20-1; TRBD2 agrees at 7 bases. The CDR3 consists of 16 residues. V was clipped by 0 bases and J by 3 bases; unmatched bases: 11. Germline lookup yields CDR1 DFQATT and CDR2 SNEGSKA (reference sequence). The chain's CDR3 is CSARDRLAEALYEQYF. CDR3 sequence (DNA): TGCAGTGCTAGAGATAGGCTAGCGGAGGCTCTCTACGAGCAGTACTTC.

The chain links TRBV27 to TRBJ1-1; D possibly corresponds to TRBD1 (5 bases). V dropped 7 bases and J dropped 5 bases, with 17 bases sitting between them. Germline CDR1 is MNHEY and CDR2 is SMNVEV (reference sequence). This CDR3 is built from 14 residues. Here the CDR3 DNA reads TGTGCCAGCACCTCTGGGGGAGGAAGGACTGAAGCTTTCTTT. This sequence encodes CASTSGGGRTEAFF.